Presented here are 8 T cell receptor beta chains from one specimen sequenced in a study of cytomegalovirus exposure and HLA in healthy donors. The study ran its PCR with 60 Vbeta and 13 Jbeta primers. Assay: immunoSEQ multiplex PCR; the TCRdb copy retains only in-frame clones and omits some. Found here are some 200,000 clones, 82% of them singletons; the top ten hold 2.7%. The sample taken for sequencing was PBMCs. Receptor source: a woman in her 40s in good health and CMV-seronegative.

The chain employs TRBV28 and TRBJ2-7; TRBD2 might be the D (5 bases). The V end lost 3 bases, the J end lost 7 bases, and 10 bases lay between the germline ends. Per the germline V gene, CDR1 is MDHEN and CDR2 is SYDVKM. The CDR3 totals 12 residues. The CDR3: CASSLLSGEQYF. DNA of the CDR3: TGTGCCAGCAGTTTGCTTTCGGGGGAGCAGTACTTC.

The chain is built from TRBV10-1 and TRBJ2-7; 10 nucleotides match TRBD1. The CDR3 spans 15 residues. Germline trimming cut 6 bases from V and 6 bases from J; bases unmatched to any gene: 11. CDR1 is WNHNN and CDR2 is SYGVQD in the germline V gene (reference sequence). The CDR3: CASSGGTGVQFEQYF. The CDR3 DNA follows: TGCGCCAGCAGCGGTGGGACAGGGGTCCAATTCGAGCAGTACTTC.

J is TRBJ2-1 and V is TRBV7-2, with D maybe TRBD2 (5 bases). The CDR3 sequence is 17 residues long. V was clipped by 5 bases and J by 1 base, with 18 bases between them. Per germline, CDR1 SGHTA and CDR2 FQGNSA. Here the CDR3 DNA reads TGTGCCAGCAGCCCACGAGGGTCCCTATCTTCCTACAATGAGCAGTTCTTC. Translated, it gives CASSPRGSLSSYNEQFF.

The rearrangement links TRBV9 to TRBJ1-6; maybe TRBD1 (6 bases). The CDR3 has 16 amino acids. CDR1 and CDR2 (germline): SGDLS, YYNGEE. The ends were cut back, 1 base at V and 7 bases at J, with 15 bases in the middle. The DNA for the CDR3 is TGTGCCAGCAGCGTAAGCCCCCAGGGGTGGAATTCACCCCTCCACTTT. This codes for CASSVSPQGWNSPLHF.

The table lists this clone with a count of one. V is TRBV7-9 and J is TRBJ2-7; D not certain. The V end was cut by 4 bases, the J end by 3 bases, with 13 bases between. CDR3 length equals 14 residues. In germline, CDR1 is SEHNR, CDR2 FQNEAQ (reference sequence). DNA for the CDR3: TGTGCCAGCAGCTCGACTTCAGCCCTCTACGAGCAGTACTTC. Amino acids: CASSSTSALYEQYF. The variable domain in full, completed from reference TRBV7-9 and TRBJ2-7, reads DTGVSQNPRHKITKRGQNVTFRCDPISEHNRLYWYRQTLGQGPEFLTYFQNEAQLEKSRLLSDRFSAERPKGSFSTLEIQRTEQGDSAMYLCASSSTSALYEQYFGPGTRLTVT.

This sequence joins TRBV28 and TRBJ1-2, with 9 positions matching TRBD1. CDR3 length: 14 residues. V shed 6 bases, J shed 8 bases, and the junction held 10 bases outside the gene matches. Germline CDR1 MDHEN, CDR2 SYDVKM. CDR3 bases: TGTGCCAGCAGGGTGACAGGGGGGTTGAGGGGCTACACCTTC. Its protein is CASRVTGGLRGYTF.

This clone has more than one count but fewer than ten. V gene TRBV10-2 combines with J gene TRBJ1-3, with D perhaps matching TRBD1 (5 bases). Trimming pared 5 bases from V and 4 bases from J, leaving 15 bases between. This CDR3 is built from 15 residues. The germline gives CDR1 WSHSY, CDR2 SAAADI. CDR3: CASSLPGGEGNTIYF. In DNA form, the CDR3 reads TGCGCCAGCAGTCTACCGGGGGGGGAAGGAAACACCATATATTTT.

The chain couples TRBV19 to TRBJ1-5; possibly TRBD1 for D (5 bases). Trimming pared 1 base from V and 3 bases from J, leaving 10 bases between. The germline gives CDR1 LNHDA, CDR2 SQIVND (reference sequence). The CDR3 is 15 amino acids. CDR3 DNA: TGTGCCAGTAGTATAGTGACAGATTTCAATCAGCCCCAGCATTTT. It yields the protein CASSIVTDFNQPQHF.